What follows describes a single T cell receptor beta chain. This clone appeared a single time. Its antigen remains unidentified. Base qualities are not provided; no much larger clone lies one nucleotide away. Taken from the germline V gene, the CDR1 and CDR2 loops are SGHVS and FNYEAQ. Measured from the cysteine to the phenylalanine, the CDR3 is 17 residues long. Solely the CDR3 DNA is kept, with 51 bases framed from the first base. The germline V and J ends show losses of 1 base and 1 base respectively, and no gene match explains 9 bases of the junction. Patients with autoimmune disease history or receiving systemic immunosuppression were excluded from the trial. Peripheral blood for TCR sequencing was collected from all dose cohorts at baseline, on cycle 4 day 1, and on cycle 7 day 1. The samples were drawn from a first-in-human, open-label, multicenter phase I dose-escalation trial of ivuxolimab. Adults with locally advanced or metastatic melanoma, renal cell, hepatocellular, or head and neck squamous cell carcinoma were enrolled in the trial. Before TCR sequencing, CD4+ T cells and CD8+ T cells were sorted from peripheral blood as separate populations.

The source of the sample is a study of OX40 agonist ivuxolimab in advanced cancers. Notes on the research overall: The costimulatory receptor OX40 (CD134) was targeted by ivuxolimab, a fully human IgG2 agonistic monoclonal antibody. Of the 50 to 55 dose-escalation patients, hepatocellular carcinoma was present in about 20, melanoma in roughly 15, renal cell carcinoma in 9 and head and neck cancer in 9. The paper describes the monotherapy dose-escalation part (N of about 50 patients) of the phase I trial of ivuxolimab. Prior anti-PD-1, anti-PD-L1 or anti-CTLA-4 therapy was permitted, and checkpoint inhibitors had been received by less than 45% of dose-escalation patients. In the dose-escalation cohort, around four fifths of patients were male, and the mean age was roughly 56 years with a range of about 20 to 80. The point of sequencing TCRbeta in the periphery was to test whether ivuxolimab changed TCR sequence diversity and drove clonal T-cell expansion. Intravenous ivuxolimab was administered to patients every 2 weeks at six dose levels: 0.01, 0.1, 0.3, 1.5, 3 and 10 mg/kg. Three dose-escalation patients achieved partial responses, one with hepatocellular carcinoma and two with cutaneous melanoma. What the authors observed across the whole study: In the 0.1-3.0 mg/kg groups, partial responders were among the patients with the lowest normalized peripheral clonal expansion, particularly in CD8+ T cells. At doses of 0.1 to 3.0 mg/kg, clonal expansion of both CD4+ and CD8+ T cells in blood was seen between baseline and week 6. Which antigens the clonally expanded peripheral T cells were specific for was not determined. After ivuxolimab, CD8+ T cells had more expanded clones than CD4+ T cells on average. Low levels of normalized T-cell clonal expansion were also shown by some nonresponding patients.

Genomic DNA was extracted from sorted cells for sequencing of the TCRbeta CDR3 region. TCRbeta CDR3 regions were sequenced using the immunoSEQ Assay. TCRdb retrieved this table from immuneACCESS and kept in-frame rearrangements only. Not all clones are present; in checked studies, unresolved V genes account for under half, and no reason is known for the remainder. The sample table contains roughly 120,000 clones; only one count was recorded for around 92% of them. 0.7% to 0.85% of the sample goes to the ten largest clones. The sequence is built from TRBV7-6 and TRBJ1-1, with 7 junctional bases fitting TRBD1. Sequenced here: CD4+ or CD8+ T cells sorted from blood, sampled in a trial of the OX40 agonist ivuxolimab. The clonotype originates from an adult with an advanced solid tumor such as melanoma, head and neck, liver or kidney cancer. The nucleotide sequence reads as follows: TGTGCCAGCAGCTTAGGAAGTTTAGGGGGCGAGAACACTGAAGCTTTCTTT. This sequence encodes CASSLGSLGGENTEAFF.